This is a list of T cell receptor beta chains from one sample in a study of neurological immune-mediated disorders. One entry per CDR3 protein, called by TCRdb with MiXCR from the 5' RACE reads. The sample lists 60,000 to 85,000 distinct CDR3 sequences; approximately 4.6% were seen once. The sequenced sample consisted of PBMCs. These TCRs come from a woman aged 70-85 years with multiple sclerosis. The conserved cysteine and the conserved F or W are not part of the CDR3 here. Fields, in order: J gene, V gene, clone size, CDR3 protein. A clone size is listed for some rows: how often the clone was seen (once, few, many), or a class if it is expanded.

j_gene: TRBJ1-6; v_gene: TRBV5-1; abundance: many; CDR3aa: ASQTGASYNSPLH
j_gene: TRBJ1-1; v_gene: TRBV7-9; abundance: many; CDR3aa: ASSHAGKNTEAF
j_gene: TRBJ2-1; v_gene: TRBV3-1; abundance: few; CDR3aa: ASSPLPYNEQF
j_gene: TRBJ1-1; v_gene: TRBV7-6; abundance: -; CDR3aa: ASSLRWGEGTEAF
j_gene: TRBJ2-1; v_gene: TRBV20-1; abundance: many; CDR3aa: SARSGRNNEQF
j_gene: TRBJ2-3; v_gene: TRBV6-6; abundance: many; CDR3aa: ASSTQGAGTDTQY
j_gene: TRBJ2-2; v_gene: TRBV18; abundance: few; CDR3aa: ASSPPRLAGNTGELF
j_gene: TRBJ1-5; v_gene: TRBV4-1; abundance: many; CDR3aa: ASSQDLARRGQPQH
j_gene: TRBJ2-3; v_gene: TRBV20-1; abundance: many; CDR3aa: SARDRPRRDGPRGDTQY
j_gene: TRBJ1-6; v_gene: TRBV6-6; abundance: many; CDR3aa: ASSTNSRNSPLH
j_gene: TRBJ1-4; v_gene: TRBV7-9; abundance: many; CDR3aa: ASSPGTGREKLF
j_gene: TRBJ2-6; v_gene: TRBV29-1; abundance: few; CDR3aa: SVVGWGTGANVLT
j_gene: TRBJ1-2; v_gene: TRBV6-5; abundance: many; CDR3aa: ASSYSIRQGVRIDYGYT
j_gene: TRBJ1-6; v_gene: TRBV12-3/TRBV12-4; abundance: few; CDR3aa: ASSLMPYNSPLH
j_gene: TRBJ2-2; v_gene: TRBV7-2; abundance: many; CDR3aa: ASSLLPSGTPEELF
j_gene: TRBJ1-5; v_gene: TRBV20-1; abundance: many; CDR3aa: SARDQGGASNQPQH
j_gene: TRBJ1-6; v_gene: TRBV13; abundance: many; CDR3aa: ASSLVLAAGDSPLH
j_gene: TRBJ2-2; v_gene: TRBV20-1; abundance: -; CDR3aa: SARPGGAGGELF
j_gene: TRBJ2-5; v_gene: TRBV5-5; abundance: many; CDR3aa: ASSLIPAVETQY
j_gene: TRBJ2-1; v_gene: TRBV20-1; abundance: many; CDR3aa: SAQDPAGGYNEQF
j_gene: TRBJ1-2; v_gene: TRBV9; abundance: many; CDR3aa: ASSVGSSPKADGYT
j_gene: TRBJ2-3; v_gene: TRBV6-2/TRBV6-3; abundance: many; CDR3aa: ASNRIAGGQGTDTQY
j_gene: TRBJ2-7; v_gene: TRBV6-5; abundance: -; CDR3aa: ASSRHRDEQY
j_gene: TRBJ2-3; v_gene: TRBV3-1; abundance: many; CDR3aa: ASSQEANTQY
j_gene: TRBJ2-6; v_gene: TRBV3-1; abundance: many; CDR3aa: ASSQPHTGANVLT
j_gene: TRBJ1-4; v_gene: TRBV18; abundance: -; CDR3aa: ASSPQSEKLF
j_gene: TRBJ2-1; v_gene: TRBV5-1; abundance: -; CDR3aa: ASSLEGGPSSHNEQF
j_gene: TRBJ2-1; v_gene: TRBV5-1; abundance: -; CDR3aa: ASIGGGSYNEQF
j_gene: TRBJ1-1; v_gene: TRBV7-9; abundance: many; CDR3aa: ASSLSRLENEAF
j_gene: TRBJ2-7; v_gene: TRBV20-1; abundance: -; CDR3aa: SAPTGAEQY
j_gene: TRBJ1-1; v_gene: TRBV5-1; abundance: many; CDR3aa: ASSLNTLNTEAF
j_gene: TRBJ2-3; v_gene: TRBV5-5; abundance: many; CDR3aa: ASSLAAGEFRDTQY
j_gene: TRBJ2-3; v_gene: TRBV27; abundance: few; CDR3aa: ASSPSDRLGADTQY
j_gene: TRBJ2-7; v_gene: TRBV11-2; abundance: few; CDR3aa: ASSKGQTYEQY
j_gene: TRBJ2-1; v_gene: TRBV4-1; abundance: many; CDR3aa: ASSQAGVRNNEQF
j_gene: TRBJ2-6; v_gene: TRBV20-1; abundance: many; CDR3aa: SADSGVSGANVLT
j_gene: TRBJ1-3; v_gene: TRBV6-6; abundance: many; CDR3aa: ASSRKQVVGNTIY
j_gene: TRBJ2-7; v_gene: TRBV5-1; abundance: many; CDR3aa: ASSLADGRHEQY
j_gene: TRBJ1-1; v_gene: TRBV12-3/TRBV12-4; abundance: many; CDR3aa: ASSLWEGNEAF
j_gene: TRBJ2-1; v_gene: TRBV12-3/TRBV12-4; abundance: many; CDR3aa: ASSSGTGLEEQF
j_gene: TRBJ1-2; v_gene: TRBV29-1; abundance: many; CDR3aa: SVDRQPFSYT
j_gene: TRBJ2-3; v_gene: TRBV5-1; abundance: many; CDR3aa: ASSFGGEVAGTDTQY
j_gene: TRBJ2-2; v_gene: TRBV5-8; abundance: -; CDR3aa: ASSLDQGGRELF
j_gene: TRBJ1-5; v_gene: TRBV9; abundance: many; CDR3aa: ASSVRGPGSNQPQH
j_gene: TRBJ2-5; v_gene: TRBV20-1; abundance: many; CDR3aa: SARRGGTQETQY
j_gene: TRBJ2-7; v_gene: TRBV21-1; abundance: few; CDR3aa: ASTQGQGMNEQY
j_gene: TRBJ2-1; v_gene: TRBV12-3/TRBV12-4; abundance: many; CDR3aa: ASRISGGSSYNEQF
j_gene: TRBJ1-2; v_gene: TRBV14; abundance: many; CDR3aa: ASSQASGGGYT
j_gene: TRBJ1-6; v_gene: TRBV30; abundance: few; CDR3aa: AWSRRISGGSPLN
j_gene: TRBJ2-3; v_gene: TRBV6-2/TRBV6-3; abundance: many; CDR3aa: ASSYSIRDTQY
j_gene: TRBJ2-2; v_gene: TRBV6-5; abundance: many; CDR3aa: ASSSPFTGELF
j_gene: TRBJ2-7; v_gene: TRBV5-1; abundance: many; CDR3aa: ASSSSGDEQY
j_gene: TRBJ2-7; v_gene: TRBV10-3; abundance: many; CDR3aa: AISAGSHEQY
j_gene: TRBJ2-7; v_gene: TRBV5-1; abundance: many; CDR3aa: ASSLILSASGSFEQY